This T cell receptor (beta chain) was found in a study of T cell responses to AZD1222 COVID-19 vaccine. For this clone: The antigen is unknown.

Per the germline V gene, CDR1 is MGHRA and CDR2 is YSYEKL. There are 14 residues in the CDR3. V shed 4 bases and J shed 6 bases, with 16 bases lying between them. The data were produced by immunoSEQ multiplex PCR, yet TCRdb's version contains in-frame clones alone and is incomplete. The sample shows around 130,000 clones, roughly nine tenths of them seen only once. Whole-study results and caveats: The study reported that nearly half of spike-specific TCRs target unmutated variant regions.

The material sequenced was peripheral blood, taken 28 days after the second AZD1222 dose. The chain employs TRBV4-1 and TRBJ2-7; D gene unclear. This TCR was sampled from an adult who received the AZD1222 COVID-19 vaccine. In DNA form, the CDR3 reads TGCGCCAGCAGCCCGATTACCCAGATAGTCGAGCAGTACTTC. This gives the protein CASSPITQIVEQYF.